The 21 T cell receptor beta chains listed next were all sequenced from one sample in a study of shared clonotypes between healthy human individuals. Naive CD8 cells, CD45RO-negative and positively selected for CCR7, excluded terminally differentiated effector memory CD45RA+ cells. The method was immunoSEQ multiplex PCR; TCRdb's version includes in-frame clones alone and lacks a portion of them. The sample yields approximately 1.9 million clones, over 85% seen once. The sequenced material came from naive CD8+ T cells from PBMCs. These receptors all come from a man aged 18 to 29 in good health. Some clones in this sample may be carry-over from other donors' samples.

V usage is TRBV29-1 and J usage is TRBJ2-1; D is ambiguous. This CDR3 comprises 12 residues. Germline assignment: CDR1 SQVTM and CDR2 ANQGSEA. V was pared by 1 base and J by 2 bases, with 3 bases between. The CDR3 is CSVEVPYNEQFF. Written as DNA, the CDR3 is TGCAGCGTTGAAGTACCCTACAATGAGCAGTTCTTC.

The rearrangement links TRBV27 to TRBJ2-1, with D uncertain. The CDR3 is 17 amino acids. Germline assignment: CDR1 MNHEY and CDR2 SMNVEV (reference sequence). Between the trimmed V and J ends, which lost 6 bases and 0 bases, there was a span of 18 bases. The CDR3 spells CASRTRPPVSSYNEQFF. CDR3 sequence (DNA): TGTGCCAGCAGGACCCGCCCGCCGGTAAGCTCCTACAATGAGCAGTTCTTC.

CDR3 sequence: CASSVGGGIDTQYF. The CDR3 bases are TGTGCCAGCAGCGTAGGAGGGGGGATAGATACGCAGTATTTT. This rearrangement joins TRBV9 to TRBJ2-3; D could derive from TRBD1 or TRBD2 (6 bases each). This CDR3 has 14 amino acids. Trimming took off 0 bases at V and 5 bases at J, with 10 bases between the two ends. The germline CDR1 and CDR2 sequences are SGDLS and YYNGEE.

The CDR3 is CAISEGLAVTGELFF. The CDR3 coding sequence is TGTGCCATCAGTGAGGGACTAGCGGTAACCGGGGAGCTGTTTTTT. This rearrangement joins TRBV10-3 to TRBJ2-2; TRBD2 agrees at 10 bases. CDR1 ENHRY and CDR2 SYGVKD come from the germline V gene. The CDR3 is made up of 15 amino acids. V lost 2 bases to trimming and J lost 5 bases; unmatched junction nucleotides: 2.

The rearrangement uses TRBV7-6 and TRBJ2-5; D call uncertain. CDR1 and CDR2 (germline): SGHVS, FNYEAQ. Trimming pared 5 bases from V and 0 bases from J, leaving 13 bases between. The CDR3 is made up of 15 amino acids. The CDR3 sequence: CASSPADWDQETQYF. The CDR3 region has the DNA TGTGCCAGCAGCCCAGCTGACTGGGACCAAGAGACCCAGTACTTC. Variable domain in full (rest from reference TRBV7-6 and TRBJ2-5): GAGVSQSPRYKVTKRGQDVALRCDPISGHVSLYWYRQALGQGPEFLTYFNYEAQQDKSGLPNDRFSAERPEGSISTLTIQRTEQRDSAMYRCASSPADWDQETQYFGPGTRLLVL.

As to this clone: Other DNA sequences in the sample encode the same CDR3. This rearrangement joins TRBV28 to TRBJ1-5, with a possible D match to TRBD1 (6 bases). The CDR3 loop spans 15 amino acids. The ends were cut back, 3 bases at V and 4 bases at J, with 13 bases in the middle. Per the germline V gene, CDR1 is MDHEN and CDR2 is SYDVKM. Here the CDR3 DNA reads TGTGCCAGCAGTTTGGTGGGGGCTGGAAATCAGCCCCAGCATTTT. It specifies CASSLVGAGNQPQHF.

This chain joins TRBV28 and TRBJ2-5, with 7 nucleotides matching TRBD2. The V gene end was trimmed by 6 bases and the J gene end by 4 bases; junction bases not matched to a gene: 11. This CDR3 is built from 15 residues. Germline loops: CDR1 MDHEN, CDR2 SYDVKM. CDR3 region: CASRAGLLRLETQYF. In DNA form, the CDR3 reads TGTGCCAGCAGGGCGGGACTACTACGATTAGAGACCCAGTACTTC.

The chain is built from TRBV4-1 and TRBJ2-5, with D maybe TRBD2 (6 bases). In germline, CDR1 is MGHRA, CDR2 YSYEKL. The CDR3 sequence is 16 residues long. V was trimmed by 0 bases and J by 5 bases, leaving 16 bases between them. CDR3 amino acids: CASSQEPSVLAETQYF. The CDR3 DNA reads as TGCGCCAGCAGCCAAGAGCCTAGCGTGTTGGCGGAGACCCAGTACTTC.

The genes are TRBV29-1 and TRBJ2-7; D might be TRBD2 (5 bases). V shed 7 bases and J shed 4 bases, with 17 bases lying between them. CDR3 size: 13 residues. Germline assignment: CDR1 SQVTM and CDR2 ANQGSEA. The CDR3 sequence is CSAMGGLGYEQYF. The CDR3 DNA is TGCAGCGCCATGGGCGGGCTGGGGTACGAGCAGTACTTC.

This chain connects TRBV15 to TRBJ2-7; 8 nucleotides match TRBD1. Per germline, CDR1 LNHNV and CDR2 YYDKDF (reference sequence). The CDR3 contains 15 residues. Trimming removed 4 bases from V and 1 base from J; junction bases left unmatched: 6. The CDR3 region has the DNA TGTGCCACCAGCACACCGGACAGGGAATCCTACGAGCAGTACTTC. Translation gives CATSTPDRESYEQYF. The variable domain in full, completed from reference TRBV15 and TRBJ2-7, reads DAMVIQNPRYQVTQFGKPVTLSCSQTLNHNVMYWYQQKSSQAPKLLFHYYDKDFNNEADTPDNFQSRRPNTSFCFLDIRSPGLGDTAMYLCATSTPDRESYEQYFGPGTRLTVT.

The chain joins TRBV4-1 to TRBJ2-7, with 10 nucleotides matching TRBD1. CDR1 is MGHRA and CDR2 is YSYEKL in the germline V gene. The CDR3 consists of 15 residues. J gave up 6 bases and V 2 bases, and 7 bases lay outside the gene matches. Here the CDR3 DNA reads TGCGCCAGCAGCCAAAAAACCGGGACAGGGGCCGAGCAGTACTTC. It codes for CASSQKTGTGAEQYF.

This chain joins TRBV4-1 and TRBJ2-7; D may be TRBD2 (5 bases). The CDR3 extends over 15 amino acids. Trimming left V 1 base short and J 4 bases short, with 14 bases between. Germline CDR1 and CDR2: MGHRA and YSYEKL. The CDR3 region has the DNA TGCGCCAGCAGCCAAGGCGGAAAGCGGAAATACGAGCAGTACTTC. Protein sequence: CASSQGGKRKYEQYF.

The CDR3 sequence is CASRKDRGTGNTIYF. DNA for the CDR3: TGTGCCAGCAGAAAGGACAGGGGGACTGGAAACACCATATATTTT. This rearrangement joins TRBV7-2 to TRBJ1-3; 10 nucleotides align to TRBD1. Looked up from germline, CDR1 is SGHTA and CDR2 is FQGNSA. With 6 bases clipped from V and 2 bases from J, the junction kept 4 bases outside the gene matches. The length of the CDR3 is 15 residues.

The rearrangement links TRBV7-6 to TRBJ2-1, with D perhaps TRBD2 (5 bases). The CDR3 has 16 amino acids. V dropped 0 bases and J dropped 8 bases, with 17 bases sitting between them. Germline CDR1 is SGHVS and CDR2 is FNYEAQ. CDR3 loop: CASSLALGLLTHEQFF. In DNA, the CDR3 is TGTGCCAGCAGCTTAGCGCTAGGACTCTTAACCCATGAGCAGTTCTTC.

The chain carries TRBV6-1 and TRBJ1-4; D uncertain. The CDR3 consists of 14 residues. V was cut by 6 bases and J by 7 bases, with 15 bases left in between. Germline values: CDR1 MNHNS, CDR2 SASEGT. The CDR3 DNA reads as TGTGCCAGCAGGCCGGGCCTCCCGCTTGAAAAACTGTTTTTT. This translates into CASRPGLPLEKLFF.

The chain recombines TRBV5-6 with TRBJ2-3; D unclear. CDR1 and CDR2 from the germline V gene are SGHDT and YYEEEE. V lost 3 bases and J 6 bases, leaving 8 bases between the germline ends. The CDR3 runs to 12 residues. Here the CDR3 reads CASSWRRDTQYF. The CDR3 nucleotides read TGTGCCAGCAGCTGGAGAAGGGATACGCAGTATTTT.

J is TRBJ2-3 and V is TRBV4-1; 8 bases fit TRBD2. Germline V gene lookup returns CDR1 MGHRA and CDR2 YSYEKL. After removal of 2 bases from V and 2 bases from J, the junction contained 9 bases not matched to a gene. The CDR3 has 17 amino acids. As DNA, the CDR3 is TGCGCCAGCAGCCAATCCCCCCTGCGGGGGGCCACAGATACGCAGTATTTT. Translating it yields CASSQSPLRGATDTQYF.

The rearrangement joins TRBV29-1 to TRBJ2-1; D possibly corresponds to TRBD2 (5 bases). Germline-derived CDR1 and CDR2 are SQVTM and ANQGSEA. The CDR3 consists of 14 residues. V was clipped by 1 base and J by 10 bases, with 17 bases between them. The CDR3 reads CSVEGPGLLLEQFF. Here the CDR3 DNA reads TGCAGCGTTGAAGGACCGGGGTTATTGTTAGAGCAGTTCTTC.

In DNA, the CDR3 is TGTGCCAGCAGTTTAGTAGCGGGTCTTGGCCAAGAGACCCAGTACTTC. Its translation is CASSLVAGLGQETQYF. V is TRBV6-5 and J is TRBJ2-5; 7 bases are shared with TRBD2. The CDR3 extends over 16 amino acids. Trimming took 4 bases from V and 1 from J; bases not matched to a gene: 9. Germline V CDR1 and CDR2: MNHEY, SVGAGI.

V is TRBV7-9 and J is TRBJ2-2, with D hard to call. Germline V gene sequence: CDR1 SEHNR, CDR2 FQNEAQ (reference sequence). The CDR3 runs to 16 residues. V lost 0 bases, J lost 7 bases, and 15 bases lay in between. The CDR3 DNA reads TGTGCCAGCAGCTTAGCCGGGTACCAGCTGGGCGGGGAGCTGTTTTTT. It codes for CASSLAGYQLGGELFF.

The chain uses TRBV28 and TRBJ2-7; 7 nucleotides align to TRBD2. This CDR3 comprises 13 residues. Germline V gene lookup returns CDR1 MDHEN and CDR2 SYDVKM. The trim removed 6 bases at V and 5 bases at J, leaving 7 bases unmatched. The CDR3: CASRGLVLNEQYF. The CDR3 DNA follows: TGTGCCAGCAGAGGACTAGTCCTCAACGAGCAGTACTTC.